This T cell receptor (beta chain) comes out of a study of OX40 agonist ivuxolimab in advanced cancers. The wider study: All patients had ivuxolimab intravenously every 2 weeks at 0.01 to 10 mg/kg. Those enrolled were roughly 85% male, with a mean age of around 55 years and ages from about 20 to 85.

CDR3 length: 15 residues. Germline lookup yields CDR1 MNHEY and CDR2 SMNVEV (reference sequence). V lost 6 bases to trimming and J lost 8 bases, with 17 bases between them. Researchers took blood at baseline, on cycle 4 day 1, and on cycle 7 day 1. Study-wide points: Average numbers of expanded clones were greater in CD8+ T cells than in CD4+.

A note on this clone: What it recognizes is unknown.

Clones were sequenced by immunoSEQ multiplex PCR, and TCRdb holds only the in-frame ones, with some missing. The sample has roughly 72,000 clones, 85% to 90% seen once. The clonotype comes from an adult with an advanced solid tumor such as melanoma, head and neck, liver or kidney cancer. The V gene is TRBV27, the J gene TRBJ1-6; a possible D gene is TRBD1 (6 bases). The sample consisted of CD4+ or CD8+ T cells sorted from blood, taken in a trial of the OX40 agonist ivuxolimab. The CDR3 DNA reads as TGTGCCAGCAGGCATACCCGGGACAAATATTCACCCCTCCACTTT. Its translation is CASRHTRDKYSPLHF.